Listed here is a single T cell receptor (beta chain). This record belongs to a study of control samples from healthy donors and cancer patients. The protocol was immunoSEQ multiplex PCR, while the TCRdb copy is restricted to in-frame clones and leaves out a portion. The table lists roughly 170,000 clones, around 95% of them singletons. Trimming cost V 6 bases and J 1 base; bases outside gene matches: 11. The CDR3 contains 16 residues. Germline values: CDR1 LNHDA, CDR2 SQIVND (reference sequence). Sequencing input: blood. The chain carries TRBV19 and TRBJ1-1, with TRBD1 identical over 7 bases. This sequence was found in a woman aged 55-69 years in good health. As DNA, the CDR3 is TGTGCCAGTAGGAAAACAGGGGAGTTGTCGAACACTGAAGCTTTCTTT. Translating it yields CASRKTGELSNTEAFF.